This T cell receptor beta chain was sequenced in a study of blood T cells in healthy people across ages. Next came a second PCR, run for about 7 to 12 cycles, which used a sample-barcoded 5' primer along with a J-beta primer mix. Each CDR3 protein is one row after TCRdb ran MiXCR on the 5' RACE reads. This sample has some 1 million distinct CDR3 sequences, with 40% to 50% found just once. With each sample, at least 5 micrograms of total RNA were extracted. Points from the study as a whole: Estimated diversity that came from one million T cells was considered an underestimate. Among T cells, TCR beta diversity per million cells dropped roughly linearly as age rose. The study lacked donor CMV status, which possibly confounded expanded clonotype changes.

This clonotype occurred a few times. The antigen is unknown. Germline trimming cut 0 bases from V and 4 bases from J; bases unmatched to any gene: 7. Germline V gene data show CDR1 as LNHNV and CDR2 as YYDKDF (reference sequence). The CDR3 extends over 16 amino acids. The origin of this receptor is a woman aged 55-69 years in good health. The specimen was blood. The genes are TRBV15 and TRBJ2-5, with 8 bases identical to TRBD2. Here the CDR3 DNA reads TGTGCCACCAGCAGAGATAGGGCGGGAGGAGGAGAGACCCAGTACTTC. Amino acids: CATSRDRAGGGETQYF.